The 17 T cell receptor beta chains below come from one sample, sequenced in a study of regulatory T cells in long-lasting Graves disease. Construction of the TCR beta libraries employed iRepertoire HTBI primers in conjunction with Arm-PCR of CDR3 regions. TCRdb fed the multiplex PCR reads into MiXCR, producing one record per CDR3 protein. The repertoire holds about 220,000 distinct CDR3 sequences, around a fifth seen once, with approximately 12% in the top ten. Time point meaning: newly diagnosed GD, antithyroid drugs for less than 3 months. There was RNA extracted from PBMCs, and the TCR library was made from it. This sample also appeared in a second study, on T cells in Graves' hyperthyroidism and ophthalmopathy.

The sequencing here drew on peripheral blood mononuclear cells (PBMCs), taken at new diagnosis, from a patient treated with antithyroid drugs. The receptor set was obtained from a woman in her 30s with Graves disease.

This chain joins TRBV20-1 and TRBJ2-7, with 10 bases aligning to TRBD2. The J segment lost 1 base and the V segment lost 0 bases, leaving 6 bases of the junction unmatched. The germline V gene has CDR1 DFQATT and CDR2 SNEGSKA (reference sequence). The CDR3 covers 16 residues. CDR3 DNA sequence: TGCAGTGCTAGAGATATAGGACTAGCGGCTTCCTACGAGCAGTACTTC. Translated: CSARDIGLAASYEQYF.

This chain connects TRBV11-1 to TRBJ2-7; the match to TRBD2 covers 9 bases. With V trimmed by 5 bases and J by 2 bases, 13 bases remained unmatched. The CDR3 sequence is 17 residues long. Germline V gene data show CDR1 as SGHAT and CDR2 as FQDESV (reference sequence). DNA for the CDR3: TGTGCCAGCAGCCAATACCGGGCTAGCGGGACCGCCTACGAGCAGTACTTC. It translates to CASSQYRASGTAYEQYF. The full variable domain, its missing parts supplied by reference TRBV11-1 and TRBJ2-7, is EAEVAQSPRYKITEKSQAVAFWCDPISGHATLYWYRQILGQGPELLVQFQDESVVDDSQLPKDRFSAERLKGVDSTLKIQPAELGDSAMYLCASSQYRASGTAYEQYFGPGTRLTVT.

The sample holds one count of this clonotype. It may be a read error: a sequence one base away is much more abundant. This chain connects TRBV4-1 to TRBJ2-3, with 8 bases fitting TRBD2. CDR1 is MGHRA and CDR2 is YSYEKL in the germline V gene. The CDR3 sequence is 18 residues long. Unmatched junction bases numbered 12, after V lost 1 base and J lost 3 bases. The CDR3 sequence is CASSQGGLEGGYTDTQYF. For the CDR3, the DNA is TGCGCCAGCAGCCAAGGGGGACTAGAGGGGGGGTATACAGATACGCAGTATTTT.

This clonotype was picked up many times. J is TRBJ2-1 and V is TRBV11-3; D remains unclear. V lost 7 bases, J lost 0 bases, and 13 bases lay in between. This CDR3 has 15 residues. Germline CDR1 reads SGHNT; CDR2 reads YENEEA. The CDR3 protein is CASMDTPSSYNEQFF. The CDR3 DNA is TGTGCCAGCATGGATACACCGAGCTCCTACAATGAGCAGTTCTTC.

In this sample, this clonotype turned up many times. The chain couples TRBV3-1 to TRBJ2-1; D gene ambiguous. Trimming took off 6 bases at V and 3 bases at J, with 18 bases between the two ends. Germline CDR1 reads LGHDT; CDR2 reads YNNKEL (reference sequence). The CDR3 contains 16 residues. In DNA, the CDR3 is TGTGCCAGCAGTCAGAAAGCATGGCGAATCTACAATGAGCAGTTCTTC. Protein: CASSQKAWRIYNEQFF.

This clonotype was detected only a few times. CDR3 amino acids: CASSQREAGRGELFF. The DNA of the CDR3 is TGTGCCAGCAGCCAGCGGGAGGCCGGACGGGGGGAGCTGTTTTTT. The rearrangement joins TRBV28 to TRBJ2-2; TRBD2 agrees at 9 bases. The CDR3 spans 15 residues. The junction had 10 bases not matched to a gene; V was cut back by 6 bases and J by 8 bases. Looked up from germline, CDR1 is MDHEN and CDR2 is SYDVKM.

The V gene is TRBV4-2, the J gene TRBJ2-3, with 10 nucleotides matching TRBD2. This CDR3 region has 15 residues. Trimming removed 0 bases from V and 4 bases from J; junction bases left unmatched: 1. CDR1 is LGHNA, CDR2 YNFKEQ, per germline. The chain's CDR3 is CASSQEAGGPDTQYF. The CDR3 DNA sequence: TGTGCCAGCAGCCAAGAAGCGGGGGGGCCAGATACGCAGTATTTT.

This sequence joins TRBV7-9 and TRBJ2-2, with D hard to call. This CDR3 is 15 amino acids long. Germline CDR1 is SEHNR and CDR2 is FQNEAQ (reference sequence). The ends were cut back, 2 bases at V and 4 bases at J, with 11 bases in the middle. The CDR3 loop is CASSLSGFSTGELFF. The CDR3 region has the DNA TGTGCCAGCAGCTTATCCGGCTTTAGCACCGGGGAGCTGTTTTTT.

The rearrangement joins TRBV7-2 to TRBJ1-2; D unresolved. V lost 3 bases and J 8 bases, leaving 10 bases between the germline ends. The CDR3 runs to 12 residues. The germline V gene has CDR1 SGHTA and CDR2 FQGNSA. The DNA for the CDR3 is TGTGCCAGCAGCTTTGTTACCGGGGGCTACACCTTC. This codes for CASSFVTGGYTF.

On this clonotype: A single base is all that separates this from a far larger clone, so a read error is likely. The chain carries TRBV6-9 and TRBJ1-2; no firm D call. Trimming left V 3 bases short and J 8 bases short, with 7 bases between. Per the germline V gene, CDR1 is MNHGY and CDR2 is SVAAGI. The CDR3 spans 11 residues. The CDR3 region is CASSYARGYTF. As DNA, the CDR3 is TGTGCCAGCAGTTACGCCAGGGGCTACACCTTC.

This clonotype was seen many times. The J gene is TRBJ1-1, the V gene TRBV7-9, with 7 bases that match TRBD1. The CDR3 sequence is 13 residues long. The J segment lost 7 bases and the V segment lost 2 bases, leaving 4 bases of the junction unmatched. Germline V gene sequence: CDR1 SEHNR, CDR2 FQNEAQ (reference sequence). CDR3 residues: CASSLRDRFEAFF. The CDR3 DNA reads as TGTGCCAGCAGCTTAAGGGACAGATTTGAAGCTTTCTTT.

This clonotype came up many times. V usage is TRBV10-3 and J usage is TRBJ1-6; no firm D call. Germline values: CDR1 ENHRY, CDR2 SYGVKD. This CDR3 has 14 amino acids. V was cut by 3 bases and J by 5 bases, with 8 bases left in between. This CDR3 reads CAISDTPDNSPLHF. CDR3 sequence (DNA): TGTGCCATCAGTGACACGCCCGATAATTCACCCCTCCACTTT.

Many counts were recorded for this clonotype. This chain connects TRBV7-9 to TRBJ1-4, with D tentatively TRBD1 (6 bases). CDR1 SEHNR and CDR2 FQNEAQ come from the germline V gene (reference sequence). Trimming shortened V by 2 bases and J by 5 bases, and 9 bases separated the two germline ends. The CDR3 length is 14 residues. The CDR3 DNA reads as TGTGCCAGCAGCTTAACAGGACAGAATGAAAAACTGTTTTTT. Protein sequence: CASSLTGQNEKLFF.

The chain carries TRBV6-1 and TRBJ2-7, with 9 bases matching TRBD2. J was trimmed by 6 bases and V by 6 bases; bases with no gene match: 6. There are 13 residues in the CDR3. Germline V gene sequence: CDR1 MNHNS, CDR2 SASEGT. The CDR3 reads CASRYSGRPEQYF. The CDR3 DNA sequence: TGTGCCAGCAGGTATAGCGGGAGACCCGAGCAGTACTTC.

The sample holds many counts of this clonotype. The chain couples TRBV7-9 to TRBJ1-2, with TRBD1 matching over 10 bases. Germline V lookup: CDR1 SEHNR, CDR2 FQNEAQ (reference sequence). This CDR3 is built from 17 residues. J was trimmed by 4 bases and V by 1 base; bases with no gene match: 9. The CDR3, as DNA: TGTGCCAGCAGCTTAGACGGGACAGGGGTTATCGGCTATGGCTACACCTTC. It translates to CASSLDGTGVIGYGYTF.

This clonotype has more than one count but fewer than ten. Since the CDR3 does not end with the conserved phenylalanine or tryptophan, this likely comes from a read error. This sequence joins TRBV19 and TRBJ2-7; the D gene is possibly TRBD1 (5 bases). CDR1 and CDR2 (germline): LNHDA, SQIVND (reference sequence). The CDR3 length is 15 residues. Trimming took 7 bases from V and 0 from J, leaving 16 bases between them. CDR3 sequence: CASIGWGSSSYEQYL. As DNA, the CDR3 is TGTGCCAGTATCGGATGGGGCTCGAGCTCCTACGAGCAGTACCTC.

Ten or more counts support this clonotype. The chain couples TRBV3-1 to TRBJ2-1, with D hard to call. The germline V gene has CDR1 LGHDT and CDR2 YNNKEL (reference sequence). V lost 0 bases to trimming and J lost 4 bases, with 16 bases between them. The CDR3 has 17 residues. Written as DNA, the CDR3 is TGTGCCAGCAGCCAAGATCTCCCAGCCGCGTTATACAATGAGCAGTTCTTC. It encodes CASSQDLPAALYNEQFF.